Below are 27 T cell receptor beta chains sequenced from a single sample in a study of T cells in Graves' hyperthyroidism and ophthalmopathy. What was amplified from RNA transcripts were TCR beta CDR3 regions. HTBI primers drove first-round RT-PCR of the TCR CDR3. TCRdb re-called the multiplex PCR reads through MiXCR, storing one row per CDR3 protein. The sample holds fewer than 650,000 distinct CDR3 sequences; approximately 15% are singletons and the top ten take around 4%. The material sequenced was blood. These receptors all come from a woman in her 40s with Graves' ophthalmopathy.

This clonotype was detected many times. The genes are TRBV19 and TRBJ2-7, with D perhaps matching TRBD2 (6 bases). This CDR3 is built from 14 residues. Germline V CDR1 and CDR2: LNHDA, SQIVND (reference sequence). The V end lost 1 base, the J end lost 3 bases, and 10 bases lay between the germline ends. CDR3 sequence: CASSIGLAHYEQYF. As DNA, the CDR3 is TGTGCCAGTAGTATAGGTCTAGCGCACTACGAGCAGTACTTC.

This clonotype was counted only a few times. This chain joins TRBV13 and TRBJ2-3; D unresolved. The length of the CDR3 is 14 residues. The germline CDR1 and CDR2 sequences are PRHDT and FYEKMQ (reference sequence). The ends were cut back, 1 base at V and 4 bases at J, with 9 bases in the middle. The CDR3 here is CASSLEGRPDTQYF. In DNA, the CDR3 is TGTGCCAGCAGCTTAGAGGGCAGGCCAGATACGCAGTATTTT.

This clonotype was seen at least ten times. The rearrangement uses TRBV5-1 and TRBJ1-1; D remains ambiguous. Germline V gene lookup returns CDR1 SGHRS and CDR2 YFSETQ. Trimming stripped 7 bases from V and 5 bases from J, with 18 bases between. This CDR3 spans 14 amino acids. CDR3 protein: CASQLGIRGTEAFF. CDR3 in DNA: TGCGCCAGCCAGCTAGGGATCCGAGGGACTGAAGCTTTCTTT.

This clonotype came up many times. The rearrangement links TRBV29-1 to TRBJ2-7; no firm D call. Germline CDR1 and CDR2: SQVTM and ANQGSEA. This CDR3 region has 11 residues. The V end lost 4 bases, the J end lost 6 bases, and 10 bases lay between the germline ends. CDR3 in DNA: TGCAGCGTTGGCGACGAACGCGAGCAGTACTTC. This sequence encodes CSVGDEREQYF.

This chain joins TRBV11-2 and TRBJ2-2; 7 bases align to TRBD2. This CDR3 has 17 amino acids. V gave up 5 bases and J gave up 3 bases; unmatched junction bases: 12. Germline V gene data show CDR1 as SGHAT and CDR2 as FQNNGV. The CDR3 is CASSQPTTSVYTGELFF. CDR3 DNA sequence: TGTGCCAGCAGCCAACCGACAACTAGCGTATACACCGGGGAGCTGTTTTTT.

In regard to this clonotype: Given a much more abundant clone one base away, this may be a read error. The chain recombines TRBV20-1 with TRBJ2-7; a possible D gene is TRBD2 (6 bases). The CDR3 spans 16 residues. Looked up from germline, CDR1 is DFQATT and CDR2 is SNEGSKA (reference sequence). The germline V and J ends were trimmed by 0 bases and 9 bases, with 24 bases remaining between them. CDR3 region: CSARDPLARGKSLQYF. In DNA form, the CDR3 reads TGCAGTGCTAGAGATCCCCTAGCGAGAGGGAAAAGCCTGCAGTACTTC.

As concerns this clonotype: Since a much larger clone is just one base distant, this may be a read error. Lacking the conserved final phenylalanine or tryptophan, this CDR3 likely reflects a read error. This chain joins TRBV9 and TRBJ2-7, with a possible D match to TRBD1 (6 bases). V was pared by 3 bases and J by 6 bases, with 19 bases between. The germline V gene encodes CDR1 SGDLS and CDR2 YYNGEE. The CDR3 covers 15 residues. CDR3 coding DNA: TGTGCCAGCAGCGCAGACCGGGACAACCCCTTCGAGCAGTACCTC. This encodes CASSADRDNPFEQYL.

In its sample, this clonotype was seen a few times. This chain connects TRBV6-1 to TRBJ1-1, with a possible D match to TRBD1 (6 bases). Trimming took 2 bases from V and 1 from J, leaving 23 bases between them. The CDR3 is made up of 19 amino acids. Germline values: CDR1 MNHNS, CDR2 SASEGT. Here the CDR3 reads CASSEKFRGRARGNTEAFF. DNA of the CDR3: TGTGCCAGCAGTGAAAAATTCAGGGGCCGAGCCCGGGGGAACACTGAAGCTTTCTTT.

This chain joins TRBV5-6 and TRBJ1-1; a possible D gene is TRBD1 (6 bases). From germline, CDR1 is SGHDT and CDR2 YYEEEE. The length of the CDR3 is 14 residues. The ends were cut back, 1 base at V and 1 base at J, with 8 bases in the middle. In DNA, the CDR3 is TGTGCCAGCAGCTTGTTACAGGGGAACACTGAAGCTTTCTTT. Residues: CASSLLQGNTEAFF.

The chain carries TRBV6-2 or TRBV6-3 and TRBJ2-2, with D maybe TRBD2 (5 bases). Germline V gives CDR1 MNHEY, CDR2 SVGEGT. V shed 2 bases and J shed 6 bases, with 19 bases lying between them. CDR3 length: 17 amino acids. As DNA, the CDR3 is TGTGCCAGCAGTTACGAGGTGGGAGCACCGGGCGCCGGGGAGCTGTTTTTT. Translated, it gives CASSYEVGAPGAGELFF.

The chain combines TRBV27 with TRBJ1-2; D is unresolved. The CDR3 has 16 residues. V was trimmed by 0 bases and J by 3 bases, leaving 14 bases between them. Looked up from germline, CDR1 is MNHEY and CDR2 is SMNVEV (reference sequence). CDR3 sequence reads: CASSLSPLGGYYGYTF. CDR3 coding DNA: TGTGCCAGCAGTTTATCTCCCCTGGGCGGATACTATGGCTACACCTTC.

This clonotype was detected only a few times. The CDR3 carries no conserved terminal phenylalanine or tryptophan, so it likely arises from a read error. The chain employs TRBV28 and TRBJ2-7; D unclear. The CDR3 covers 14 residues. V shed 5 bases and J shed 4 bases, with 15 bases lying between them. Per germline, CDR1 MDHEN and CDR2 SYDVKM. The CDR3 loop reads CASSPPPGPYEQYS. Here the CDR3 DNA reads TGTGCCAGCAGTCCCCCTCCGGGCCCGTACGAGCAGTACTCC.

At least ten counts were recorded for this clonotype. The genes are TRBV9 and TRBJ2-7; 12 bases map to TRBD2. The ends lost 4 bases at V and 5 bases at J; junction bases unmatched: 4. The CDR3 has 14 amino acids. Germline CDR1 is SGDLS and CDR2 is YYNGEE. This CDR3 is CASSLTSGSDEQYF. The DNA of the CDR3 is TGTGCCAGCAGCTTGACTAGCGGGAGTGACGAGCAGTACTTC.

This clonotype was seen repeatedly, ten times or more. V and J are TRBV5-1 and TRBJ2-7; a possible D gene is TRBD2 (5 bases). This CDR3 is 15 amino acids long. Trimming removed 0 bases at V and 1 base at J, with 11 bases between. CDR1 is SGHRS and CDR2 is YFSETQ in the germline V gene. The CDR3 loop reads CASSLDSRGSYEQYF. The CDR3 region has the DNA TGCGCCAGCAGCTTGGACTCCCGAGGGTCCTACGAGCAGTACTTC.

This clonotype was observed a few times. This rearrangement joins TRBV2 to TRBJ2-7; 13 nucleotides agree with TRBD2. The V gene end was trimmed by 6 bases and the J gene end by 6 bases; junction bases not matched to a gene: 8. The CDR3 runs to 15 residues. CDR1 is SNHLY, CDR2 FYNNEI, per germline. CDR3 sequence: CASSRAGLAGAEQYF. CDR3 DNA sequence: TGTGCCAGCAGCAGGGCCGGACTAGCGGGAGCCGAGCAGTACTTC.

This clonotype occurred many times. CDR3 in DNA: TGTGCCACCAGCAGCGGGTACGGGGGGAACACTGAAGCTTTCTTT. Translating gives CATSSGYGGNTEAFF. The chain couples TRBV15 to TRBJ1-1, with a tentative D call TRBD1 (5 bases). This CDR3 has 15 residues. Germline V lookup: CDR1 LNHNV, CDR2 YYDKDF (reference sequence). Trimming removed 3 bases at V and 1 base at J, with 12 bases between.

Many counts were recorded for this clonotype. The rearrangement uses TRBV7-6 and TRBJ2-4; the D is unclear. Germline lookup yields CDR1 SGHVS and CDR2 FNYEAQ. V was pared by 4 bases and J by 0 bases, with 13 bases between. The CDR3 length is 16 residues. In DNA, the CDR3 is TGTGCCAGCAGCTCCGGAACCTTAGGAGCCAAAAACATTCAGTACTTC. Encoded protein: CASSSGTLGAKNIQYF.

CDR3 region: CASSNYRASNGYTF. CDR3 in DNA: TGTGCCAGCAGCAATTACAGGGCGTCGAATGGCTACACCTTC. The chain couples TRBV3-1 to TRBJ1-2, with D perhaps matching TRBD1 (6 bases). Germline CDR1 and CDR2: LGHDT and YNNKEL (reference sequence). The CDR3 is 14 amino acids. V gave up 5 bases and J gave up 6 bases, with 16 bases separating them.

This clonotype was observed many times. The V and J genes are TRBV12-3 or TRBV12-4 and TRBJ2-7, with unresolved D. This CDR3 contains 13 residues. With 3 bases removed from V and 12 bases from J, the gap between germline ends came to 18 bases. The CDR3 here is CASSFPGSPFAYF. In DNA, the CDR3 is TGTGCCAGCAGTTTTCCGGGCAGTCCTTTTGCGTACTTC.

This clonotype was observed a few times. J is TRBJ1-1 and V is TRBV7-9; 11 bases align to TRBD1. The CDR3 contains 14 residues. V lost 8 bases to trimming and J lost 5 bases; unmatched junction nucleotides: 7. Germline CDR1 reads SEHNR; CDR2 reads FQNEAQ (reference sequence). The CDR3 coding sequence is TGTGCCAGCTCCGGGACAGGGGGATATACTGAAGCTTTCTTT. Translated: CASSGTGGYTEAFF.

This clonotype was counted at least ten times. V is TRBV5-1 and J is TRBJ2-2, with 7 bases lining up with TRBD2. Unmatched junction bases numbered 4, after V lost 1 base and J lost 1 base. This CDR3 spans 16 amino acids. CDR1 and CDR2 from the germline V gene are SGHRS and YFSETQ. The CDR3 nucleotides are TGCGCCAGCAGCTTGAGAGCTAGCGGGAACACCGGGGAGCTGTTTTTT. It codes for CASSLRASGNTGELFF.

In this sample, this clonotype turned up many times. CDR3: CASSVGLAGEETQYF. CDR3 DNA: TGTGCCAGCAGCGTAGGACTAGCGGGAGAAGAGACCCAGTACTTC. The chain carries TRBV9 and TRBJ2-5; TRBD2 matches 12 bases. The V gene's germline CDR1 is SGDLS and CDR2 YYNGEE. The length of the CDR3 is 15 residues. The trim removed 0 bases at V and 3 bases at J, leaving 0 bases unmatched.

This clonotype was observed many times. CDR3 sequence reads: CSGSVSYEQYF. In DNA, the CDR3 is TGCAGTGGGTCGGTGTCCTACGAGCAGTACTTC. The rearrangement uses TRBV20-1 and TRBJ2-7; D call uncertain. Between the trimmed V and J ends, which lost 7 bases and 1 base, there was a span of 8 bases. The CDR3 runs to 11 residues. From germline, CDR1 is DFQATT and CDR2 SNEGSKA (reference sequence).

The chain has TRBV6-1 and TRBJ2-2; D might be TRBD2 (5 bases). This CDR3 has 13 residues. V lost 6 bases, J lost 6 bases, and 11 bases lay in between. Germline V gene sequence: CDR1 MNHNS, CDR2 SASEGT. The CDR3 is CASRRGFAGELFF. CDR3 coding DNA: TGTGCCAGCAGGAGAGGGTTCGCCGGGGAGCTGTTTTTT.

This clonotype was counted only a few times. The chain links TRBV28 to TRBJ2-7, with a possible D match to TRBD2 (6 bases). Per the germline V gene, CDR1 is MDHEN and CDR2 is SYDVKM. The CDR3 has 16 amino acids. The V end lost 0 bases, the J end lost 4 bases, and 16 bases lay between the germline ends. The chain's CDR3 is CASSLWTGTSGYEQYF. The CDR3 bases are TGTGCCAGCAGTTTATGGACGGGGACTTCCGGGTACGAGCAGTACTTC.

This clonotype was seen many times. This chain connects TRBV12-3 or TRBV12-4 to TRBJ2-2; 9 bases map to TRBD2. The V segment lost 1 base and the J segment 0 bases; nucleotides outside the gene matches: 3. This CDR3 contains 17 residues. The CDR3 DNA sequence: TGTGCCAGCAGTTTAGATCTAGCGGGGACGAACACCGGGGAGCTGTTTTTT. As protein: CASSLDLAGTNTGELFF.

This chain connects TRBV28 to TRBJ1-5; 12 bases are a match to TRBD1. The CDR3 contains 18 residues. Germline V lookup: CDR1 MDHEN, CDR2 SYDVKM. Unmatched junction bases numbered 9, after V lost 6 bases and J lost 0 bases. The CDR3 DNA follows: TGTGCCAGCAGCACCCCGGGGACAGGGGGCACTAGCAATCAGCCCCAGCATTTT. This gives the protein CASSTPGTGGTSNQPQHF.